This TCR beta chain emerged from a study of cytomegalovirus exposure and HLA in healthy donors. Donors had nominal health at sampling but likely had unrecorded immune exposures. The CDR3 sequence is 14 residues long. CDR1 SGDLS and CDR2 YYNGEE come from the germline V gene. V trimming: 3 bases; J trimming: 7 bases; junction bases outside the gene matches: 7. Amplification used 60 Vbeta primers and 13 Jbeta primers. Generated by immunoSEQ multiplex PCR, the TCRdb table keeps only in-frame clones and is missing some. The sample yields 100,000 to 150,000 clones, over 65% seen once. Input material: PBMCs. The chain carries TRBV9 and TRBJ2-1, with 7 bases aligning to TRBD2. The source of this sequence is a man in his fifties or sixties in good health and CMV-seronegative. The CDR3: CASSGWGGLNEQFF. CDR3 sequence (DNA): TGTGCCAGCAGCGGATGGGGAGGGCTTAATGAGCAGTTCTTC. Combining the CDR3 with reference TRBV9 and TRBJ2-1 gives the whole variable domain DSGVTQTPKHLITATGQRVTLRCSPRSGDLSVYWYQQSLDQGLQFLIQYYNGEERAKGNILERFSAQQFPDLHSELNLSSLELGDSALYFCASSGWGGLNEQFFGPGTRLTVL.